This T cell receptor beta chain comes out of a study of CD8 T cells in Susac syndrome. The germline V gene has CDR1 SSHAT and CDR2 FNYEAQ (reference sequence). CDR3 length: 13 amino acids. About this clonotype: A junction end diverges from the germline sequence, so it may reflect a read error.

Sequencing targeted TCR beta in T cells from blood (CD8+ and CD4+). The multiple sclerosis control group consisted of treatment-naive patients whose relapsing-remitting disease, which was either stable or active, fulfilled revised McDonald criteria. TEMRA cells were FACS-enriched, while CD8+ and CD4+ T cells were negatively isolated. Reverse transcription used about 0.45 to 1 ug RNA and random hexamers. A multiplex approach, immunoSEQ multiplex PCR, amplified TCR beta CDR3 across 54 Vbeta and 13 Jbeta. TCRdb reanalysed the immunoSEQ multiplex PCR reads using MiXCR and keeps one entry per CDR3 protein. The data contain tens of thousands of distinct CDR3 sequences, around 96% of them singletons.

The chain joins TRBV7-7 to TRBJ2-7; 8 bases are a match to TRBD2. The source material was CD4+ T cells from PBMCs. This clonotype originated in a human donor with multiple sclerosis. The CDR3 here is CASSLGLADEQYF. CDR3 nucleotides: TGTGCTAGCAGCTTAGGACTAGCCGACGAGCAGTACTTC.